A single sample is the source of the 9 T cell receptor beta chains below, sequenced in a study of T-cell reconstitution after alpha-beta-depleted transplantation in children. Unique molecular identifiers featured in how the TCRbeta library was prepared. In TCRdb, the PCR reads were re-called with MiXCR into one record per CDR3 protein. Among 600,000 to 700,000 distinct CDR3 sequences listed, roughly 13% were seen once. Sequences were derived from PBMCs, sampled before TCRalphabeta/CD19-depleted stem cell transplant. The source of these receptors is a girl aged 2 to 9 with congenital amegakaryocytic thrombocytopenia, due to receive a stem cell transplant.

This clonotype has a handful of counts. The J gene is TRBJ2-5, the V gene TRBV20-1; D might be TRBD2 (6 bases). CDR1 DFQATT and CDR2 SNEGSKA come from the germline V gene (reference sequence). CDR3 size: 15 residues. V was clipped by 1 base and J by 0 bases, with 12 bases between them. The CDR3 bases are TGCAGTGCTAGAGTATCAGCGGGCTACCAAGAGACCCAGTACTTC. It yields the protein CSARVSAGYQETQYF.

The V call is TRBV5-1, the J call TRBJ2-1, with D hard to call. In germline, CDR1 is SGHRS, CDR2 YFSETQ. V lost 3 bases, J lost 6 bases, and 13 bases lay in between. The CDR3 covers 14 residues. CDR3 residues: CASSSESYINEQFF. The CDR3 DNA sequence: TGCGCCAGCAGCTCAGAATCTTATATCAATGAGCAGTTCTTC.

J is TRBJ2-1 and V is TRBV7-6; a possible D gene is TRBD2 (6 bases). V was pared by 4 bases and J by 6 bases, with 13 bases between. This CDR3 is built from 14 residues. CDR1 is SGHVS and CDR2 is FNYEAQ in the germline V gene. The CDR3 is CASSWSGLSNEQFF. CDR3 bases: TGTGCCAGCAGCTGGTCGGGACTTTCCAATGAGCAGTTCTTC.

This clonotype was detected ten times or more. This sequence joins TRBV20-1 and TRBJ1-1; 10 positions agree with TRBD1. Trimming removed 2 bases from V and 6 bases from J; junction bases left unmatched: 6. Germline-derived CDR1 and CDR2 are DFQATT and SNEGSKA (reference sequence). This CDR3 comprises 14 residues. As DNA, the CDR3 is TGCAGTGCTAGACCCGACAGGGGGCTTGCTGAAGCTTTCTTT. Protein: CSARPDRGLAEAFF.

The chain uses TRBV29-1 and TRBJ1-2; D remains unclear. The V end was cut by 1 base, the J end by 10 bases, with 10 bases between. Germline V gene lookup returns CDR1 SQVTM and CDR2 ANQGSEA. The CDR3 totals 11 residues. This CDR3 reads CSVEVSKDYTF. In DNA form, the CDR3 reads TGCAGCGTTGAAGTGAGCAAGGACTACACCTTC.

This clonotype was observed at least ten times. The chain is built from TRBV5-1 and TRBJ1-1; tentative D call: TRBD1 (5 bases). Per germline, CDR1 SGHRS and CDR2 YFSETQ. The CDR3 runs 14 residues. Trimming removed 2 bases from V and 0 bases from J, with 8 bases in between. The CDR3 reads CASSFAGLNTEAFF. The CDR3, as DNA: TGCGCCAGCAGCTTTGCAGGGCTGAACACTGAAGCTTTCTTT.

This clonotype was observed a handful of times. The chain joins TRBV20-1 to TRBJ1-5; no reliable D call. V lost 5 bases to trimming and J lost 2 bases, with 13 bases between them. Germline V gene lookup returns CDR1 DFQATT and CDR2 SNEGSKA (reference sequence). CDR3 length: 14 residues. Here the CDR3 reads CSAPNTGGNQPQHF. The DNA of the CDR3 is TGCAGTGCTCCCAACACCGGGGGCAATCAGCCCCAGCATTTT.

This clonotype was detected many times. The chain is built from TRBV27 and TRBJ2-7; D possibly corresponds to TRBD1 (5 bases). Germline values: CDR1 MNHEY, CDR2 SMNVEV (reference sequence). V was cut by 6 bases and J by 1 base, with 10 bases left in between. This CDR3 has 13 amino acids. The CDR3 loop reads CASRGLSSYEQYF. The DNA of the CDR3 is TGTGCCAGCAGGGGGCTGTCATCCTACGAGCAGTACTTC.

This clonotype was counted many times. This chain connects TRBV5-1 to TRBJ2-1; TRBD2 is a possible D gene (6 bases). Trimming removed 3 bases at V and 0 bases at J, with 13 bases between. Germline lookup yields CDR1 SGHRS and CDR2 YFSETQ. This CDR3 spans 16 amino acids. Written as DNA, the CDR3 is TGCGCCAGCAGCTACCGGGACTTTAGCTCCTACAATGAGCAGTTCTTC. Protein product: CASSYRDFSSYNEQFF.